This entry features one T cell receptor beta chain sequence. The table came from immunoSEQ multiplex PCR; TCRdb's copy has only in-frame clones and leaves some out. The sample has 250,000 to 300,000 clones, 87% seen once. Treatment denoted: 15 to 20 received Ad26.COV2.S at low or high dose, single or two shots; 5 received placebo; per-sample allocation not given. At day 63 after the first vaccine or placebo injection, samples were drawn. This specimen comes from a study of Ad26.COV2.S vaccination and SARS-CoV-2 variants. Background on the study: Among those in the COV1001 Ad26.COV2.S trial arm was the donor.

Trimming removed 1 base at V and 3 bases at J, with 8 bases between. The CDR3 runs 14 residues. Germline assignment: CDR1 SGHNT and CDR2 YYREEE (reference sequence). The TCR was taken from a person aged 18-65 years who received the Ad26.COV2.S COVID-19 vaccine or a placebo. The input for sequencing was peripheral blood, taken in a trial of Ad26.COV2.S vaccine versus placebo. The rearrangement links TRBV5-4 to TRBJ2-1, with TRBD1 as a possible D gene (6 bases). CDR3 nucleotides: TGTGCCAGCAGCTTGCTGGACAGCTACAATGAGCAGTTCTTC. Translated: CASSLLDSYNEQFF.